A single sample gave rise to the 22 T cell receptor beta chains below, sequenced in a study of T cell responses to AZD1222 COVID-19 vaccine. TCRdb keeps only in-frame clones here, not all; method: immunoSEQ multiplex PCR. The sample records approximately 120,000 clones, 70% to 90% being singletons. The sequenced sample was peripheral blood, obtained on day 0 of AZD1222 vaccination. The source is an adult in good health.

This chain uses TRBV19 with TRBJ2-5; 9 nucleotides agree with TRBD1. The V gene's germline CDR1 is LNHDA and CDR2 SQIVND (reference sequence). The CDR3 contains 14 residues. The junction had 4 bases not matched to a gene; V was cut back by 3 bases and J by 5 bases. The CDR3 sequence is CASSITGGGETQYF. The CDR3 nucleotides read TGTGCCAGTAGTATTACAGGGGGCGGGGAGACCCAGTACTTC.

The CDR3 coding sequence is TGTGCCAGTACCCCTAACGGACAGGCTGGAAACACCATATATTTT. It translates to CASTPNGQAGNTIYF. This chain uses TRBV19 with TRBJ1-3, with 7 bases aligning to TRBD1. Germline CDR1 is LNHDA and CDR2 is SQIVND (reference sequence). CDR3 length: 15 amino acids. With V trimmed by 7 bases and J by 2 bases, 8 bases remained unmatched.

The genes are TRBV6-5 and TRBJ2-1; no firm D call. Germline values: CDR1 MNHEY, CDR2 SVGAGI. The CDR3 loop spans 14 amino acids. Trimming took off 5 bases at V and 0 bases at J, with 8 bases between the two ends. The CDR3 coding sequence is TGTGCCAGCAGTCTGCCGAGCTCCTACAATGAGCAGTTCTTC. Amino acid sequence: CASSLPSSYNEQFF.

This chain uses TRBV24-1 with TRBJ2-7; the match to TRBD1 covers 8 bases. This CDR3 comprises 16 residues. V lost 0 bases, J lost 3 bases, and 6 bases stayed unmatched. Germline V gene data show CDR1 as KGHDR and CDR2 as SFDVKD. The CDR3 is CATSDLPRTGNYEQYF. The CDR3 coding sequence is TGTGCCACCAGTGATTTGCCCCGGACAGGGAACTACGAGCAGTACTTC.

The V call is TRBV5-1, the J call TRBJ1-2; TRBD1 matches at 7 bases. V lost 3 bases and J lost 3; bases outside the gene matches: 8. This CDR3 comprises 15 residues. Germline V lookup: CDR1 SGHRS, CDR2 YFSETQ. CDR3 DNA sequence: TGCGCCAGCAGCTCCCAGGGGGGCGAGGACTATGGCTACACCTTC. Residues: CASSSQGGEDYGYTF.

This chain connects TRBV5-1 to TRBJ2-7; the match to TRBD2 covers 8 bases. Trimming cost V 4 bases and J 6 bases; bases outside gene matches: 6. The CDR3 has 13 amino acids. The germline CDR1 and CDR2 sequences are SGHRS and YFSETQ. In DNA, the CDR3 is TGCGCCAGCAGCCGTAGCGGGAATGGCGAGCAGTACGTC. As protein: CASSRSGNGEQYV.

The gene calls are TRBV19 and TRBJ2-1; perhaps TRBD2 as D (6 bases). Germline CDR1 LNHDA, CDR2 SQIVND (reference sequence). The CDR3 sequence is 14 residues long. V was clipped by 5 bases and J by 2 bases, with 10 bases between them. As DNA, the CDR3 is TGTGCCAGTAGTCGGGCGGGGACCTACAATGAGCAGTTCTTC. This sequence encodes CASSRAGTYNEQFF.

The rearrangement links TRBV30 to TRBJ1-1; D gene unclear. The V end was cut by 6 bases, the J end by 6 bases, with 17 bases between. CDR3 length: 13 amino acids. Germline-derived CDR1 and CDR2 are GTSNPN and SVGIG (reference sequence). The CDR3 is CACGVTPTPEAFF. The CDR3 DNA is TGTGCCTGTGGAGTAACCCCTACCCCTGAAGCTTTCTTT.

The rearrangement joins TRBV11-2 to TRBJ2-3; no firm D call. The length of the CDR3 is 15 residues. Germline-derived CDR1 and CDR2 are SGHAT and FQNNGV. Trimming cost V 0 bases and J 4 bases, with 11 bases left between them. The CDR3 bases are TGTGCCAGCAGCTTAGAGGGCGTTAGCCCAGATACGCAGTATTTT. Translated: CASSLEGVSPDTQYF.

CDR3 sequence: CASSRQEGYEQYF. DNA of the CDR3: TGTGCCAGCAGCAGACAGGAGGGCTACGAGCAGTACTTC. The gene calls are TRBV7-3 and TRBJ2-7; D possibly matches TRBD1 or TRBD2 (6 bases each). The CDR3 contains 13 residues. Germline assignment: CDR1 SGHTA and CDR2 FQGTGA. V was shortened by 5 bases and J by 3 bases, with 11 bases between the two germline ends.

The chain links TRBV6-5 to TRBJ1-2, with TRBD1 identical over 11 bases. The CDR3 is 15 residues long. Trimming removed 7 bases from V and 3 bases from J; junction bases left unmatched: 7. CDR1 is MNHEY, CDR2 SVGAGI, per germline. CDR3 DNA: TGTGCCAGCACTACAGGGACAGGGGGATACTATGGCTACACCTTC. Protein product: CASTTGTGGYYGYTF.

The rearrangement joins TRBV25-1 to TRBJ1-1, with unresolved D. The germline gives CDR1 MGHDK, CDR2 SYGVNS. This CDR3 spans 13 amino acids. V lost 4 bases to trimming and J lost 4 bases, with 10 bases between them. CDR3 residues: CASSGAGRTEAFF. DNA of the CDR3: TGTGCCAGCAGTGGGGCAGGCCGCACTGAAGCTTTCTTT.

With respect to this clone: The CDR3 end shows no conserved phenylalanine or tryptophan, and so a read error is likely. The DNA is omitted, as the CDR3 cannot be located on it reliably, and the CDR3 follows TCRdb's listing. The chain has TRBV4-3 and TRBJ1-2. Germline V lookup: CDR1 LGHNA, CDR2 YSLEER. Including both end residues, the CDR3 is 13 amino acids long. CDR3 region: CASSQDWGDAHFY.

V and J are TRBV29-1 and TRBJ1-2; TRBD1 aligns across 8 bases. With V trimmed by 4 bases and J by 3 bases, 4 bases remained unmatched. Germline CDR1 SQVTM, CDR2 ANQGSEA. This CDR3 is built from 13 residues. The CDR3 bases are TGCAGCGTTGCAGGGGGCGTTGACTATGGCTACACCTTC. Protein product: CSVAGGVDYGYTF. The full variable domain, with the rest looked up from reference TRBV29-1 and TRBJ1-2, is SAVISQKPSRDICQRGTSLTIQCQVDSQVTMMFWYRQQPGQSLTLIATANQGSEATYESGFVIDKFPISRPNLTFSTLTVSNMSPEDSSIYLCSVAGGVDYGYTFGSGTRLTVV.

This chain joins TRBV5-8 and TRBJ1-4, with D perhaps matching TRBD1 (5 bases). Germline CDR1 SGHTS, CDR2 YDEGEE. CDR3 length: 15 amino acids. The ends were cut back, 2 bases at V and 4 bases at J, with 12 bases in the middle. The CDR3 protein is CASSFGRRGNEKLFF. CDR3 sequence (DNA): TGTGCCAGCAGCTTTGGACGTAGGGGTAATGAAAAACTGTTTTTT.

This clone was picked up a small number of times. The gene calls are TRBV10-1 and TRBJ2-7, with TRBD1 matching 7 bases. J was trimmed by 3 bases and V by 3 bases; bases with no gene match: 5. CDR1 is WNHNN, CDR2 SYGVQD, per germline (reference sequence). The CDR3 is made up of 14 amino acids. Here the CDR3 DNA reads TGCGCCAGCAGTGAAAAGGGGGCCATCTACGAGCAGTACGTC. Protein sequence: CASSEKGAIYEQYV.

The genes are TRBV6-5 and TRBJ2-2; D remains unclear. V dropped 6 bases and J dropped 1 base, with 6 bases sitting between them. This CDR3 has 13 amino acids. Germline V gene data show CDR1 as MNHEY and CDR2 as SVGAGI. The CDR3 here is CASRGWNTGELFF. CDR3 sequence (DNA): TGTGCCAGCAGAGGGTGGAACACCGGGGAGCTGTTTTTT.

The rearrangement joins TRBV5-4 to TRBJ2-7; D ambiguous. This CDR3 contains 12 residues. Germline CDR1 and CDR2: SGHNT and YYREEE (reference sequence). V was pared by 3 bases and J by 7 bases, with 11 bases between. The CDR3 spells CASSSSVGEQYV. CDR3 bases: TGTGCCAGCAGCTCGTCAGTAGGGGAGCAGTACGTC.

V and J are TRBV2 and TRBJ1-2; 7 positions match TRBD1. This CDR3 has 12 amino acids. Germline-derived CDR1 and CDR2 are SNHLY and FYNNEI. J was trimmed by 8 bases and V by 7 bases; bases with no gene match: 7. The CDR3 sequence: CASTNTGDGYTF. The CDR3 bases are TGTGCCAGCACCAATACAGGGGACGGCTACACCTTC.

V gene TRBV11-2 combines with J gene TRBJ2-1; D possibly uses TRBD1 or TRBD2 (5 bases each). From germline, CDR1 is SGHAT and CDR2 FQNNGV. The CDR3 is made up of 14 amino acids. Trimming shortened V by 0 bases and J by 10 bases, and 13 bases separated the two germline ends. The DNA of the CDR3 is TGTGCCAGCAGCTTAGATTTGGCTGGGACGGAGCAGTTCTTC. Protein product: CASSLDLAGTEQFF.

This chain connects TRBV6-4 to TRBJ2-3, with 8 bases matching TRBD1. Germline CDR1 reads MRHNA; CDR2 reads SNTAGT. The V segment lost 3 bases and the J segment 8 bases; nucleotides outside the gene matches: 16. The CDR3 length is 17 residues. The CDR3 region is CASSEGTGLLGKVTQYF. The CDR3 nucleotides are TGTGCCAGCAGTGAGGGGACAGGCCTGCTTGGAAAAGTTACGCAGTATTTT.

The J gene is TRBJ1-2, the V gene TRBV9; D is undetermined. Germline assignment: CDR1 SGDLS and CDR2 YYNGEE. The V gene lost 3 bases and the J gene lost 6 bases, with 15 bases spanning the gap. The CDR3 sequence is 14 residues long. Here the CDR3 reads CASSAPSRGDGYTF. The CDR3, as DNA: TGTGCCAGCAGCGCCCCGTCTCGCGGGGATGGCTACACCTTC.